The 18 T cell receptor beta chains reported below all come from one sample, sequenced in a study of blood T cell repertoires in COVID-19. Method: immunoSEQ multiplex PCR; TCRdb's copy keeps in-frame clones and lacks some. The sample includes over 150,000 clones, approximately 86% seen only once; the top ten take approximately 0.6%. Source material: peripheral blood. These receptors all stem from a man between 60 and 75 years old with COVID-19, enrolled during active disease.

In regard to this clone: Other DNA sequences in the sample encode the same CDR3. The chain couples TRBV19 to TRBJ1-6, with 7 bases fitting TRBD1. V shed 4 bases, J shed 10 bases, and the junction held 7 bases outside the gene matches. The CDR3 runs to 14 residues. CDR1 and CDR2 from the germline V gene are LNHDA and SQIVND (reference sequence). The CDR3 protein is CASSTGTANSPLHF. As DNA, the CDR3 is TGTGCCAGTAGTACCGGGACAGCGAACTCACCCCTCCACTTT.

This clone has a handful of counts. The chain combines TRBV7-2 with TRBJ2-1; D is undetermined. The germline V gene has CDR1 SGHTA and CDR2 FQGNSA. Trimming pared 5 bases from V and 6 bases from J, leaving 17 bases between. The CDR3 is made up of 15 amino acids. The CDR3 DNA reads TGTGCCAGCAGCGCTAGTCCTAGTTCCGGCAATGAGCAGTTCTTC. It is translated as CASSASPSSGNEQFF. Full variable domain (missing parts from reference TRBV7-2 and TRBJ2-1): GAGVSQSPSNKVTEKGKDVELRCDPISGHTALYWYRQSLGQGLEFLIYFQGNSAPDKSGLPSDRFSAERTGGSVSTLTIQRTQQEDSAVYLCASSASPSSGNEQFFGPGTRLTVL.

The chain carries TRBV14 and TRBJ1-6; TRBD1 aligns across 10 bases. Germline CDR1 reads SGHDN; CDR2 reads FVKESK. V was pared by 3 bases and J by 7 bases, with 3 bases of the junction left unmatched. The CDR3 runs to 15 residues. CDR3 protein: CASSHGTGANSPLHF. Written as DNA, the CDR3 is TGTGCCAGCAGCCATGGGACAGGGGCAAATTCACCCCTCCACTTT.

V gene TRBV11-2 combines with J gene TRBJ2-7; D might be TRBD2 (7 bases). The CDR3 consists of 15 residues. V was trimmed by 5 bases and J by 1 base, leaving 15 bases between them. Per the germline V gene, CDR1 is SGHAT and CDR2 is FQNNGV. The CDR3: CASSGGAFRSYEQYF. The CDR3 DNA reads TGTGCCAGCAGCGGGGGGGCGTTCAGGTCCTACGAGCAGTACTTC.

The chain uses TRBV24-1 and TRBJ1-2, with a tentative D call TRBD1 (6 bases). There are 15 residues in the CDR3. CDR1 is KGHDR, CDR2 SFDVKD, per germline. V was cut by 2 bases and J by 7 bases, with 16 bases left in between. The DNA for the CDR3 is TGTGCCACCAGTGATTCCGGGACACTTAATCCTGGCTACACCTTC. Translation: CATSDSGTLNPGYTF.

This chain uses TRBV3-1 (or the pseudogene TRBV3-2) with TRBJ1-3; D gene unclear. Germline V CDR1 and CDR2: LGHDT, YNNKEL (reference sequence). V was trimmed by 2 bases and J by 1 base, leaving 9 bases between them. CDR3 length equals 15 residues. The chain's CDR3 is CASSQRSGSGNTIYF. The CDR3 nucleotides read TGTGCCAGCAGCCAACGGTCGGGTTCTGGAAACACCATATATTTT.

The rearrangement joins TRBV7-2 to TRBJ2-7, with 7 bases fitting TRBD1. Germline V gene sequence: CDR1 SGHTA, CDR2 FQGNSA. Germline trimming cut 5 bases from V and 0 bases from J; bases unmatched to any gene: 4. The CDR3 has 14 amino acids. The CDR3 region is CASSLRTGSYEQYF. In DNA form, the CDR3 reads TGTGCCAGCAGCCTAAGGACAGGCTCCTACGAGCAGTACTTC.

V usage is TRBV5-4 and J usage is TRBJ1-1, with 12 bases that match TRBD1. The CDR3 consists of 13 residues. Germline assignment: CDR1 SGHNT and CDR2 YYREEE (reference sequence). With 7 bases clipped from V and 6 bases from J, the junction kept 4 bases outside the gene matches. The CDR3 DNA sequence: TGTGCCAGCCCGGGACAGGGGGCTGCTGAAGCTTTCTTT. It codes for CASPGQGAAEAFF.

The gene calls are TRBV11-3 and TRBJ2-2; D is undetermined. CDR3 length: 15 residues. The germline V gene has CDR1 SGHNT and CDR2 YENEEA. V gave up 1 base and J gave up 4 bases, with 10 bases separating them. CDR3 protein: CASSLVNLRTGELFF. The CDR3 nucleotides read TGTGCCAGCAGCTTAGTCAACTTGCGCACCGGGGAGCTGTTTTTT.

The chain has TRBV18 and TRBJ2-1, with D perhaps matching TRBD1 (5 bases). The V end was cut by 3 bases, the J end by 0 bases, with 12 bases between. The CDR3 totals 16 residues. Looked up from germline, CDR1 is KGHSH and CDR2 is LQKENI. CDR3 coding DNA: TGTGCCAGCTCACCGGTGGGTAGGGGCTCCTACAATGAGCAGTTCTTC. Translating it yields CASSPVGRGSYNEQFF.

The rearrangement uses TRBV24-1 and TRBJ2-2; 11 bases are shared with TRBD2. Germline loops: CDR1 KGHDR, CDR2 SFDVKD. The J segment lost 5 bases and the V segment lost 3 bases, leaving 4 bases of the junction unmatched. This CDR3 comprises 16 residues. This CDR3 is CATSDMASGRTGELFF. The CDR3 DNA sequence: TGTGCCACCAGTGATATGGCTAGCGGGAGGACCGGGGAGCTGTTTTTT.

This sequence joins TRBV23-1 and TRBJ2-7; 8 nucleotides agree with TRBD1. TRBV23-1 is reported as an ORF; its role is uncertain. The CDR3 spans 14 residues. The V gene end was trimmed by 4 bases and the J gene end by 6 bases; junction bases not matched to a gene: 8. The CDR3, as DNA: TGCGCCAGCAGTCTCCGGACAGGGTTAAGCGAGCAGTACTTC. It translates to CASSLRTGLSEQYF.

The genes are TRBV2 and TRBJ1-2; a possible D gene is TRBD1 (6 bases). The V end was cut by 6 bases, the J end by 11 bases, with 25 bases between. The CDR3 loop spans 15 amino acids. The germline CDR1 and CDR2 sequences are SNHLY and FYNNEI. The CDR3 DNA follows: TGTGCCAGCAGCTCCCATCTCACCCTGGCAGGGGAATACACCTTC. This encodes CASSSHLTLAGEYTF.

The rearrangement links TRBV7-2 to TRBJ2-1; 8 positions agree with TRBD2. Per the germline V gene, CDR1 is SGHTA and CDR2 is FQGNSA. This CDR3 has 16 residues. Unmatched junction bases numbered 11, after V lost 8 bases and J lost 2 bases. CDR3 nucleotides: TGTGCCAGCCTAGGGGGAGCGGGAGCCCCCTACAATGAGCAGTTCTTC. Its translation is CASLGGAGAPYNEQFF.

The V gene is TRBV6-5, the J gene TRBJ1-2; the match to TRBD1 covers 10 bases. CDR1 and CDR2 from the germline V gene are MNHEY and SVGAGI. V was pared by 2 bases and J by 3 bases, with 6 bases of the junction left unmatched. The CDR3 is 16 residues long. CDR3 DNA: TGTGCCAGCAGTTACCGTTCAGGACAGGGGGACTATGGCTACACCTTC. It encodes CASSYRSGQGDYGYTF.

This chain connects TRBV6-5 to TRBJ1-2; no clear D gene. CDR3 length: 16 amino acids. V gave up 4 bases and J gave up 6 bases, with 21 bases separating them. Germline V CDR1 and CDR2: MNHEY, SVGAGI. CDR3 sequence: CASSWSRVTRRNGYTF. The CDR3 region has the DNA TGTGCCAGCAGTTGGTCTCGGGTAACCCGACGGAATGGCTACACCTTC.

The rearrangement links TRBV28 to TRBJ2-1; 10 bases agree with TRBD2. The CDR3 is 16 residues long. After removal of 5 bases from V and 6 bases from J, the junction contained 10 bases not matched to a gene. Germline CDR1 reads MDHEN; CDR2 reads SYDVKM. The CDR3 DNA follows: TGTGCCAGCAGTATACAACTAGCGGGGCGGACCAATGAGCAGTTCTTC. Residues: CASSIQLAGRTNEQFF.

V is TRBV28 and J is TRBJ2-3; TRBD1 matches 8 bases. The CDR3 runs 14 residues. After removal of 5 bases from V and 4 bases from J, the junction contained 5 bases not matched to a gene. CDR1 is MDHEN, CDR2 SYDVKM, per germline. CDR3 nucleotides: TGTGCCAGCAGTCTTCGACAGGGGTCAGATACGCAGTATTTT. Protein sequence: CASSLRQGSDTQYF.